One sample yielded the 11 T cell receptor beta chains listed below, sequenced in a study of T-cell reconstitution after alpha-beta-depleted transplantation in children. It was with unique molecular identifiers that the TCRbeta library was prepared. TCRdb re-derived calls from the PCR reads in MiXCR, one entry per CDR3 protein. Here the sample spans approximately 500,000 distinct CDR3 sequences, more than 9% being singletons. The material sequenced was PBMCs, taken before TCRalphabeta/CD19-depleted stem cell transplant. The receptor source for this set is a child aged 2-9 years with inherited bone marrow failure, due to receive a stem cell transplant.

This clonotype was seen ten or more times. V gene TRBV6-1 combines with J gene TRBJ2-7; 8 nucleotides line up with TRBD2. This CDR3 region has 15 residues. Germline V CDR1 and CDR2: MNHNS, SASEGT. V gave up 7 bases and J gave up 0 bases; unmatched junction bases: 8. The CDR3 loop reads CASTGLADSSYEQYF. The CDR3 DNA follows: TGTGCCAGCACTGGACTAGCCGACAGCTCCTACGAGCAGTACTTC.

This clonotype was picked up many times. V is TRBV7-8 and J is TRBJ1-5; D remains ambiguous. CDR3 length: 15 residues. The germline V gene has CDR1 SGHVS and CDR2 FQNEAQ. Trimming shortened V by 5 bases and J by 0 bases, and 11 bases separated the two germline ends. CDR3 nucleotides: TGTGCCAGCAGCCCGAGGAGGGTTAGCAATCAGCCCCAGCATTTT. Translating it yields CASSPRRVSNQPQHF.

At least ten counts were recorded for this clonotype. The V call is TRBV4-3, the J call TRBJ2-5; D remains unclear. CDR1 LGHNA and CDR2 YSLEER come from the germline V gene. The CDR3 totals 14 residues. The V end lost 0 bases, the J end lost 10 bases, and 15 bases lay between the germline ends. Here the CDR3 DNA reads TGCGCCAGCAGCCAAGAAATCAGAGCGCCAATCCAGTACTTC. Residues: CASSQEIRAPIQYF.

V gene TRBV23-1 combines with J gene TRBJ2-2; 9 nucleotides match TRBD1. TRBV23-1 is an ORF, and what it does is uncertain. The CDR3 totals 17 residues. J was trimmed by 1 base and V by 3 bases; bases with no gene match: 6. CDR3 region: CASSHPDRGMNTGELFF. CDR3 bases: TGCGCCAGCAGTCACCCCGACAGGGGGATGAACACCGGGGAGCTGTTTTTT.

This clonotype was observed at least ten times. The J gene is TRBJ2-2, the V gene TRBV6-5; D is unresolved. This CDR3 region has 12 residues. From germline, CDR1 is MNHEY and CDR2 SVGAGI. V lost 2 bases to trimming and J lost 4 bases, with 2 bases between them. The CDR3 spells CASSYATGELFF. CDR3 nucleotide sequence: TGTGCCAGCAGTTACGCCACCGGGGAGCTGTTTTTT.

The V call is TRBV11-2, the J call TRBJ2-1; no clear D gene. Trimming pared 5 bases from V and 8 bases from J, leaving 13 bases between. CDR3 size: 13 residues. The V gene's germline CDR1 is SGHAT and CDR2 FQNNGV. CDR3 DNA: TGTGCCAGCAGCCACTGGTCTATGGATGAGCAGTTCTTC. Translated: CASSHWSMDEQFF.

This clonotype showed up many times. The V call is TRBV20-1, the J call TRBJ1-5; the D gene is possibly TRBD1 (5 bases). The CDR3 spans 15 residues. V lost 0 bases and J 0 bases, leaving 9 bases between the germline ends. Germline V gives CDR1 DFQATT, CDR2 SNEGSKA (reference sequence). CDR3 nucleotide sequence: TGCAGTGCTAGAGATGGGGGGGGTAGCAATCAGCCCCAGCATTTT. Translated: CSARDGGGSNQPQHF.

This clonotype was counted a few times. The chain uses TRBV5-8 and TRBJ2-7; 10 bases agree with TRBD1. The germline gives CDR1 SGHTS, CDR2 YDEGEE. This CDR3 spans 14 amino acids. V was clipped by 4 bases and J by 5 bases; unmatched bases: 6. This chain's CDR3 is CASSEGQGSHEQYF. DNA of the CDR3: TGTGCCAGCAGCGAGGGACAGGGGTCCCACGAGCAGTACTTC.

The chain employs TRBV6-1 and TRBJ2-7; 8 bases fit TRBD2. This CDR3 spans 15 amino acids. Germline V gene lookup returns CDR1 MNHNS and CDR2 SASEGT. With 7 bases clipped from V and 5 bases from J, the junction kept 13 bases outside the gene matches. The CDR3 DNA sequence: TGTGCCAGCATTCCTTCGGGACTAGTCCCCCACGAGCAGTACTTC. Protein sequence: CASIPSGLVPHEQYF.

Note on this clonotype: A junction boundary mismatches the germline segment, possibly from a read error. The chain links TRBV29-1 to TRBJ2-1, with D hard to call. The CDR3 contains 14 residues. Germline CDR1 and CDR2: SQVTM and ANQGSEA. The CDR3 sequence: CCVEVTGPYNEQFF. CDR3 nucleotide sequence: TGCTGCGTTGAAGTAACTGGCCCCTACAATGAGCAGTTCTTC.

This clonotype was seen many times. This rearrangement joins TRBV5-6 to TRBJ2-4, with TRBD2 matching over 11 bases. This CDR3 is built from 14 residues. In germline, CDR1 is SGHDT, CDR2 YYEEEE. The ends lost 1 base at V and 6 bases at J; junction bases unmatched: 0. The DNA of the CDR3 is TGTGCCAGCAGCTTGACTAGCGGGAGAAACATTCAGTACTTC. Translating gives CASSLTSGRNIQYF.